The 9 T cell receptor beta chains reported below all come from one sample, sequenced in a study of PD-L1 blockade in urothelial cancer. Time point noted: peripheral blood 6 weeks after treatment start. Measured with immunoSEQ multiplex PCR; TCRdb has only the in-frame clones, and not every one. Of some 120,000 clones in the sample, approximately 90% were seen once. The sequencing used PBMCs, collected around atezolizumab (anti-PD-L1) treatment. The receptors here all came from a man between 60 and 75 years old with urothelial cancer.

The chain has TRBV7-6 and TRBJ2-7; 8 bases are shared with TRBD2. V trimming: 5 bases; J trimming: 6 bases; junction bases outside the gene matches: 12. The CDR3 totals 15 residues. Germline V lookup: CDR1 SGHVS, CDR2 FNYEAQ. The CDR3 is CASSPQRELGGEQYF. The CDR3 region has the DNA TGTGCCAGCAGCCCTCAGCGGGAGCTCGGTGGCGAGCAGTACTTC.

The gene calls are TRBV2 and TRBJ2-3, with 12 bases that match TRBD2. The CDR3 has 16 amino acids. V trimming: 4 bases; J trimming: 7 bases; junction bases outside the gene matches: 9. CDR1 SNHLY and CDR2 FYNNEI come from the germline V gene. CDR3 nucleotides: TGTGCCAGCAGTGCCACGACTAGCGGGGGACCAAATACGCAGTATTTT. Translated: CASSATTSGGPNTQYF.

The J gene is TRBJ2-7, the V gene TRBV9; 9 positions match TRBD1. CDR1 is SGDLS and CDR2 is YYNGEE in the germline V gene. The J segment lost 7 bases and the V segment lost 6 bases, leaving 8 bases of the junction unmatched. CDR3 length: 13 amino acids. In DNA, the CDR3 is TGTGCCAGCATTGGGGACAGGGCATTTGAGCAGTACTTC. Translated: CASIGDRAFEQYF.

This rearrangement joins TRBV30 to TRBJ2-3; 7 nucleotides align to TRBD1. The CDR3 is 16 residues long. Germline V CDR1 and CDR2: GTSNPN, SVGIG (reference sequence). The junction had 8 bases not matched to a gene; V was cut back by 2 bases and J by 0 bases. The CDR3 reads CAWSLGQFPSTDTQYF. The CDR3 DNA reads as TGTGCCTGGAGTCTGGGACAGTTCCCTAGCACAGATACGCAGTATTTT.

This sequence joins TRBV18 and TRBJ1-1; D may be TRBD1 (6 bases). The CDR3 is 15 amino acids. CDR1 and CDR2 (germline): KGHSH, LQKENI. The ends were cut back, 2 bases at V and 7 bases at J, with 17 bases in the middle. CDR3 sequence reads: CASSPRTVKYIEAFF. Here the CDR3 DNA reads TGTGCCAGCTCACCAAGGACAGTGAAATACATTGAAGCTTTCTTT.

This chain uses TRBV10-3 with TRBJ2-1; D might be TRBD2 (6 bases). The germline CDR1 and CDR2 sequences are ENHRY and SYGVKD. This CDR3 has 14 amino acids. V was pared by 7 bases and J by 3 bases, with 13 bases between. Written as DNA, the CDR3 is TGTGCCATCAATAAGGCTAGCGACTACAATGAGCAGTTCTTC. Protein product: CAINKASDYNEQFF.

This chain uses TRBV18 with TRBJ2-5; 8 positions match TRBD2. The CDR3 runs to 17 residues. CDR1 and CDR2 from the germline V gene are KGHSH and LQKENI. V shed 1 base and J 4 bases; nucleotides not matched to a gene: 11. CDR3 in amino acids: CASSPRSSAGVRETQYF. The CDR3 nucleotides read TGTGCCAGCTCACCACGTTCTTCAGCGGGAGTGCGAGAGACCCAGTACTTC.

The V call is TRBV9, the J call TRBJ2-1, with 9 bases identical to TRBD2. J was trimmed by 7 bases and V by 0 bases; bases with no gene match: 8. CDR1 SGDLS and CDR2 YYNGEE come from the germline V gene. The CDR3 spans 16 residues. The CDR3 coding sequence is TGTGCCAGCAGCGTAGAGTATGGCGGGGGGGTGAATGAGCAGTTCTTC. Residues: CASSVEYGGGVNEQFF.

The V and J genes are TRBV12-5 and TRBJ2-7, with 7 bases fitting TRBD1. This CDR3 contains 14 residues. J lost 2 bases, V lost 5 bases, and 6 bases had no gene match. Germline V gives CDR1 LGHNT, CDR2 FRNRAP. This CDR3 reads CASGAPGQTYEQYF. As DNA, the CDR3 is TGTGCTAGTGGTGCACCGGGACAGACCTACGAGCAGTACTTC.